Sequencing of this T cell receptor (beta chain) was carried out in a study of Siglec-9 on CD8 T cells in melanoma. The trim removed 5 bases at V and 2 bases at J, leaving 15 bases unmatched. The CDR3 is 17 residues long. Per germline, CDR1 SEHNR and CDR2 FQNEAQ (reference sequence). Method: immunoSEQ multiplex PCR; TCRdb's copy keeps in-frame clones and lacks some. The table has more than 30,000 clones, about 86% seen once; the top ten hold about 1.8%. The chain carries TRBV7-9 and TRBJ2-7; 7 positions agree with TRBD2. The sequencing sample was made of Siglec-9- CD8+ T cells sorted from blood. This TCR derives from a human donor in good health. The CDR3: CASSGGPGGGETYEQYF. The CDR3, as DNA: TGTGCCAGCAGCGGAGGGCCTGGCGGGGGAGAGACCTACGAGCAGTACTTC.